Below are 6 T cell receptor beta chains sequenced from a single sample in a study of CD8 T cells in ankylosing spondylitis. TCRdb redid the calling of the 5' RACE reads with MiXCR, one entry per CDR3 protein. The data hold under 170,000 distinct CDR3 sequences, with approximately 48% observed a single time. The sample taken for sequencing was synovial fluid, either unsorted or a sorted T cell fraction (not recorded which). The origin of the receptors is a male donor with ankylosing spondylitis.

The chain combines TRBV27 with TRBJ2-7; 8 bases fit TRBD1. Germline V gene lookup returns CDR1 MNHEY and CDR2 SMNVEV (reference sequence). V dropped 1 base and J dropped 0; count of bases not matched to a gene: 2. This CDR3 region has 15 residues. The CDR3 is CASSLWTGSSYEQYF. CDR3 DNA: TGTGCCAGCAGTTTATGGACAGGGAGCTCCTACGAGCAGTACTTC.

This clonotype turned up a few times. The chain links TRBV6-1 to TRBJ2-2; D is tentatively TRBD1 or TRBD2 (7 bases each). This CDR3 has 14 residues. Between the trimmed V and J ends, which lost 8 bases and 3 bases, there was a span of 13 bases. Germline V CDR1 and CDR2: MNHNS, SASEGT. Written as DNA, the CDR3 is TGTGCCAGCCAACCAGGGGGGGACACCGGGGAGCTGTTTTTT. The encoded protein is CASQPGGDTGELFF.

This clonotype came up a few times. The chain combines TRBV12-3 or TRBV12-4 with TRBJ1-3, with D tentatively TRBD1 (6 bases). The CDR3 has 18 amino acids. Deletions cut 7 bases from V and 3 bases from J, with 25 bases between. CDR3 sequence: CASTAGHPVPLGGNTIYF. DNA for the CDR3: TGTGCCAGCACTGCGGGACATCCGGTCCCTTTGGGTGGAAACACCATATATTTT.

On this clonotype itself: A much larger clonotype is one base distant, so this may be a read error. The chain links TRBV10-3 to TRBJ1-2, with D unresolved. Germline CDR1 reads ENHRY; CDR2 reads SYGVKD. The CDR3 is 13 amino acids. Here the CDR3 reads CTISDPSNYGYTF. CDR3 nucleotides: TGTACCATCAGTGATCCCTCAAACTATGGCTACACCTTC.

The rearrangement links TRBV5-6 to TRBJ2-5; no reliable D call. The CDR3 covers 13 residues. V shed 3 bases and J shed 5 bases, with 11 bases lying between them. Germline CDR1 and CDR2: SGHDT and YYEEEE. The CDR3 DNA sequence: TGTGCCAGCAGCTGCTTGGTAACGGAGACCCAGTACTTC. The encoded protein is CASSCLVTETQYF.

This clonotype was detected once. V gene TRBV6-2 or TRBV6-3 combines with J gene TRBJ1-1; 7 positions agree with TRBD1. After removal of 7 bases from V and 1 base from J, the junction contained 3 bases not matched to a gene. CDR1 is MNHEY and CDR2 is SVGEGT in the germline V gene. The CDR3 is 13 residues long. Written as DNA, the CDR3 is TGTGCCAGCAACGACAGGGAGAACACTGAAGCTTTCTTT. Translation: CASNDRENTEAFF.